The 19 T cell receptor beta chains below all came from one sample that was sequenced in a study of shared clonotypes between healthy human individuals. The data were produced by immunoSEQ multiplex PCR, yet TCRdb's version contains in-frame clones alone and is incomplete. The table records some 530,000 clones, around 73% of them present only once. The sample taken for sequencing was PBMCs. These receptors came from a woman aged 40-49 years in good health. Some clones in this sample may be carry-over from other donors' samples.

In this sample, this clone turned up once. This sequence joins TRBV5-4 and TRBJ2-1; 9 bases align to TRBD2. Germline V gene sequence: CDR1 SGHNT, CDR2 YYREEE (reference sequence). Unmatched junction bases numbered 1, after V lost 0 bases and J lost 0 bases. The CDR3 has 16 residues. CDR3 region: CASSLDSGSSYNEQFF. CDR3 sequence (DNA): TGTGCCAGCAGCTTGGATAGCGGGAGCTCCTACAATGAGCAGTTCTTC.

The chain joins TRBV5-1 to TRBJ2-1; the D is unclear. V lost 0 bases to trimming and J lost 9 bases, with 19 bases between them. CDR1 SGHRS and CDR2 YFSETQ come from the germline V gene. This CDR3 region has 16 residues. As DNA, the CDR3 is TGCGCCAGCAGCTTGGCCCCGGAATATAGTTATGGTGAGCAGTTCTTC. It specifies CASSLAPEYSYGEQFF.

The table lists this clone with a count of one. V is TRBV6-5 and J is TRBJ1-1; 8 bases match TRBD1. With V trimmed by 4 bases and J by 8 bases, 3 bases remained unmatched. The V gene's germline CDR1 is MNHEY and CDR2 SVGAGI. The CDR3 runs 12 residues. This CDR3 is CASSFRTGEAFF. The DNA for the CDR3 is TGTGCCAGCAGTTTCCGGACAGGGGAAGCTTTCTTT.

This clone came up once. J is TRBJ1-5 and V is TRBV28; possible D gene TRBD1, 5 bases. CDR1 and CDR2 (germline): MDHEN, SYDVKM. The ends were cut back, 7 bases at V and 3 bases at J, with 13 bases in the middle. The CDR3 consists of 14 residues. CDR3 sequence (DNA): TGTGCCAGCACCCTGGGGCCGTTCAATCAGCCCCAGCATTTT. Protein sequence: CASTLGPFNQPQHF.

The table lists this clone with a few counts. Other DNA sequences in the sample encode the same CDR3. The V and J genes are TRBV5-1 and TRBJ2-3, with 11 bases identical to TRBD2. The CDR3 has 16 amino acids. From germline, CDR1 is SGHRS and CDR2 YFSETQ. J lost 0 bases, V lost 0 bases, and 0 bases had no gene match. The CDR3, as DNA: TGCGCCAGCAGCTTGGGGACTAGCGGGAGCACAGATACGCAGTATTTT. Encoded protein: CASSLGTSGSTDTQYF.

The V call is TRBV5-6, the J call TRBJ2-1; TRBD2 aligns across 9 bases. The junction had 3 bases not matched to a gene; V was cut back by 4 bases and J by 1 base. The CDR3 loop spans 15 amino acids. The germline V gene has CDR1 SGHDT and CDR2 YYEEEE. The CDR3 bases are TGTGCCAGCAGCCCTAGCGGGACTTCCTACAATGAGCAGTTCTTC. Its protein product is CASSPSGTSYNEQFF.

V is TRBV19 and J is TRBJ1-5, with 9 nucleotides matching TRBD1. Germline CDR1 and CDR2: LNHDA and SQIVND (reference sequence). V lost 10 bases to trimming and J lost 4 bases; unmatched junction nucleotides: 8. The CDR3 contains 14 residues. The CDR3 sequence: CATFSGTGNQPQHF. The CDR3 nucleotides are TGTGCCACCTTTTCCGGGACAGGGAATCAGCCCCAGCATTTT. The full variable domain, completed using reference TRBV19 and TRBJ1-5, is DGGITQSPKYLFRKEGQNVTLSCEQNLNHDAMYWYRQDPGQGLRLIYYSQIVNDFQKGDIAEGYSVSREKKESFPLTVTSAQKNPTAFYLCATFSGTGNQPQHFGDGTRLSIL.

In regard to this clone: At the DNA level, this CDR3 is encoded by other sequences in the same sample as well. This chain connects TRBV6-1 to TRBJ2-1; 8 nucleotides match TRBD2. CDR1 and CDR2 (germline): MNHNS, SASEGT. Losses at the gene ends were 4 bases for V and 9 bases for J; bases not matched to a gene: 8. There are 14 residues in the CDR3. CDR3 DNA sequence: TGTGCCAGCAGTGGCTTAGGCCTAGCGGGTGAGCAGTTCTTC. This encodes CASSGLGLAGEQFF.

The V gene is TRBV11-2, the J gene TRBJ2-2; D unresolved. V lost 4 bases and J lost 0, with 15 bases in between. The length of the CDR3 is 17 residues. Germline-derived CDR1 and CDR2 are SGHAT and FQNNGV. The CDR3 is CASSYTDGYTNTGELFF. CDR3 DNA: TGTGCCAGCAGCTATACTGACGGATACACGAACACCGGGGAGCTGTTTTTT.

The chain links TRBV5-1 to TRBJ1-1; no clear D. The CDR3 contains 14 residues. Germline V gives CDR1 SGHRS, CDR2 YFSETQ. V was trimmed by 0 bases and J by 1 base, leaving 7 bases between them. The CDR3 sequence is CASSLGVENTEAFF. CDR3 sequence (DNA): TGCGCCAGCAGCTTGGGGGTCGAGAACACTGAAGCTTTCTTT.

The rearrangement links TRBV7-9 to TRBJ2-1; TRBD2 is a possible D gene (5 bases). V lost 5 bases and J lost 8, with 19 bases in between. Germline CDR1 reads SEHNR; CDR2 reads FQNEAQ (reference sequence). The CDR3 length is 15 residues. CDR3 nucleotides: TGTGCCAGCAGCGCGCACGGGGTCCTTGACGATGAGCAGTTCTTC. Its translation: CASSAHGVLDDEQFF.

Regarding this clone: This may come from a read error, since a much larger clone is one base off. Other DNA sequences within the sample encode an identical CDR3. The chain combines TRBV9 with TRBJ2-7; a possible D gene is TRBD1 (6 bases). Looked up from germline, CDR1 is SGDLS and CDR2 is YYNGEE. CDR3 size: 12 residues. V was pared by 4 bases and J by 3 bases, with 8 bases between. The CDR3 reads CASSRDNYEQYF. For the CDR3, the DNA is TGTGCCAGCAGCCGGGACAACTACGAGCAGTACTTC.

This clone occurred once. J is TRBJ2-2 and V is TRBV7-6; D is unclear. From germline, CDR1 is SGHVS and CDR2 FNYEAQ. Trimming pared 2 bases from V and 1 base from J, leaving 5 bases between. The CDR3 consists of 14 residues. CDR3 in amino acids: CASSLNENTGELFF. DNA for the CDR3: TGTGCCAGCAGCTTAAATGAGAACACCGGGGAGCTGTTTTTT.

The chain combines TRBV27 with TRBJ2-1; 11 nucleotides agree with TRBD2. J gave up 10 bases and V 0 bases, and 5 bases lay outside the gene matches. Germline V gene lookup returns CDR1 MNHEY and CDR2 SMNVEV (reference sequence). This CDR3 spans 15 amino acids. The CDR3 reads CASSLSGLAGLEQFF. CDR3 nucleotides: TGTGCCAGCAGTTTATCCGGACTAGCGGGCCTAGAGCAGTTCTTC.

The chain links TRBV7-3 to TRBJ2-2; D is perhaps TRBD2 (5 bases). Trimming took 0 bases from V and 4 from J, leaving 12 bases between them. The CDR3 extends over 16 amino acids. The V gene's germline CDR1 is SGHTA and CDR2 FQGTGA. The CDR3 DNA follows: TGTGCCAGCAGCTTAACGCCGCCTAGCTTCACCGGGGAGCTGTTTTTT. Translating it yields CASSLTPPSFTGELFF.

The chain recombines TRBV5-4 with TRBJ2-1; D is undetermined. The germline V and J ends were trimmed by 3 bases and 7 bases, with 17 bases remaining between them. Per germline, CDR1 SGHNT and CDR2 YYREEE (reference sequence). This CDR3 spans 15 amino acids. The CDR3 DNA sequence: TGTGCCAGCAGCTCACGGGTCTCCCAGGCGAATGAGCAGTTCTTC. Residues: CASSSRVSQANEQFF.

The chain employs TRBV7-9 and TRBJ2-4; TRBD1 aligns across 8 bases. The CDR3 has 19 amino acids. With V trimmed by 5 bases and J by 6 bases, 21 bases remained unmatched. The germline CDR1 and CDR2 sequences are SEHNR and FQNEAQ (reference sequence). The CDR3 here is CASSHPRVIPGQEGNIQYF. Here the CDR3 DNA reads TGTGCCAGCAGCCATCCCCGAGTTATTCCGGGACAGGAGGGAAACATTCAGTACTTC. Complete variable domain (other parts from reference TRBV7-9 and TRBJ2-4): DTGVSQNPRHKITKRGQNVTFRCDPISEHNRLYWYRQTLGQGPEFLTYFQNEAQLEKSRLLSDRFSAERPKGSFSTLEIQRTEQGDSAMYLCASSHPRVIPGQEGNIQYFGAGTRLSVL.

This chain uses TRBV4-2 with TRBJ2-5, with 9 bases lining up with TRBD1. Germline CDR1 is LGHNA and CDR2 is YNFKEQ. Losses at the gene ends were 4 bases for V and 4 bases for J; bases not matched to a gene: 10. CDR3 length: 16 amino acids. CDR3 residues: CASSPTGTGNGETQYF. DNA for the CDR3: TGTGCCAGCAGCCCGACCGGGACAGGGAACGGAGAGACCCAGTACTTC.

DNA of the CDR3: TGTGCCAGCAGCCCCCTCGGGACCTACTCCTACGAGCAGTACTTC. It yields the protein CASSPLGTYSYEQYF. The chain recombines TRBV9 with TRBJ2-7; TRBD1 or TRBD2 may be the D gene (5 bases each). This CDR3 is built from 15 residues. The germline V and J ends were trimmed by 4 bases and 0 bases, with 14 bases remaining between them. Germline values: CDR1 SGDLS, CDR2 YYNGEE. Variable domain in full (rest from reference TRBV9 and TRBJ2-7): DSGVTQTPKHLITATGQRVTLRCSPRSGDLSVYWYQQSLDQGLQFLIQYYNGEERAKGNILERFSAQQFPDLHSELNLSSLELGDSALYFCASSPLGTYSYEQYFGPGTRLTVT.